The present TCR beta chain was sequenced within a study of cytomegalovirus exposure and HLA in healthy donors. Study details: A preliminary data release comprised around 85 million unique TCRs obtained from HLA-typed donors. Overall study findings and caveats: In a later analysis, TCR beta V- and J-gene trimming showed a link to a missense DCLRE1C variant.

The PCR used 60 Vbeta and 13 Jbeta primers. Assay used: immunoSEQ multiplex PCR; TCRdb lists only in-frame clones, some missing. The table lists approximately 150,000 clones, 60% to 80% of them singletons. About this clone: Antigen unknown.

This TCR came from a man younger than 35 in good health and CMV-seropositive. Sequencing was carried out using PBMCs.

The CDR3 DNA reads TGTGCCACCTCAGTTGAAAGATTCTACGAGCAGTACTTC. Translating it yields CATSVERFYEQYF. The chain recombines TRBV7-9 with TRBJ2-7; D is uncertain. The V end was cut by 10 bases, the J end by 3 bases, with 16 bases between. Looked up from germline, CDR1 is SEHNR and CDR2 is FQNEAQ (reference sequence). The CDR3 is made up of 13 amino acids.